What follows are 16 T cell receptor beta chains derived from one specimen sequenced in a study of CD8+ T cells in alopecia areata. Sequencing relied on a cDNA template that was reverse transcribed from extracted RNA. Assay: immunoSEQ multiplex PCR; the TCRdb copy retains only in-frame clones and omits some. The table lists a few hundred thousand clones, around two fifths of them singletons. Documented treatment: oral pan-JAK inhibitor, 5-10 mg twice daily. The source was CD4+ T cells sorted from blood, collected at approximately week 30, from a patient treated with tofacitinib. These receptors all come from a human donor with alopecia areata.

The rearrangement uses TRBV10-3 and TRBJ1-1; no clear D. The V gene lost 2 bases and the J gene lost 5 bases, with 6 bases spanning the gap. The CDR3 runs 12 residues. The V gene's germline CDR1 is ENHRY and CDR2 SYGVKD. In DNA, the CDR3 is TGTGCCATCAGTGAGCGTAGGACTGAAGCTTTCTTT. Protein: CAISERRTEAFF.

This rearrangement joins TRBV19 to TRBJ1-2, with 10 bases identical to TRBD1. There are 14 residues in the CDR3. CDR1 and CDR2 (germline): LNHDA, SQIVND (reference sequence). The junction had 8 bases not matched to a gene; V was cut back by 5 bases and J by 8 bases. The CDR3 coding sequence is TGTGCCAGTAGTGCCCTGACAGGGGGCGCGGGCTACACCTTC. Its translation: CASSALTGGAGYTF.

This chain's CDR3 is CASSILAESYEQYF. CDR3 nucleotide sequence: TGTGCCAGTAGTATCCTAGCGGAATCCTACGAGCAGTACTTC. The chain employs TRBV19 and TRBJ2-7; 7 bases map to TRBD2. V was clipped by 3 bases and J by 1 base; unmatched bases: 3. The CDR3 contains 14 residues. Per the germline V gene, CDR1 is LNHDA and CDR2 is SQIVND (reference sequence).

The chain combines TRBV14 with TRBJ2-3, with D maybe TRBD2 (5 bases). Germline assignment: CDR1 SGHDN and CDR2 FVKESK. CDR3 size: 14 residues. The V and J ends lost 1 base and 4 bases respectively, with 9 bases between them. DNA of the CDR3: TGTGCCAGCAGCCAAGGAGGAGGCGCAGATACGCAGTATTTT. As protein: CASSQGGGADTQYF.

This clone was counted many times. This chain links TRBV19 with TRBJ1-3, with unresolved D. The CDR3 runs to 14 residues. V lost 8 bases and J 0 bases, leaving 11 bases between the germline ends. Germline CDR1 reads LNHDA; CDR2 reads SQIVND (reference sequence). DNA for the CDR3: TGTGCCAGTTCTGTACGGATCTCTGGAAACACCATATATTTT. It translates to CASSVRISGNTIYF.

The chain joins TRBV25-1 to TRBJ2-5; possibly TRBD1 or TRBD2 for D (6 bases each). The germline V and J ends were trimmed by 2 bases and 1 base, with 20 bases remaining between them. The CDR3 covers 18 residues. Germline V gene data show CDR1 as MGHDK and CDR2 as SYGVNS. The CDR3 here is CASSEGGRAGQSQETQYF. In DNA, the CDR3 is TGTGCCAGCAGTGAAGGGGGCCGAGCGGGCCAGTCCCAAGAGACCCAGTACTTC.

This clone was seen a handful of times. The chain joins TRBV4-1 to TRBJ2-1; 11 bases align to TRBD2. The CDR3 contains 16 residues. V dropped 3 bases and J dropped 7; count of bases not matched to a gene: 8. Germline V gene sequence: CDR1 MGHRA, CDR2 YSYEKL. CDR3 protein: CASSHATSGRGNEQFF. CDR3 bases: TGCGCCAGCAGCCACGCCACTAGCGGGAGAGGGAATGAGCAGTTCTTC.

The chain is built from TRBV30 and TRBJ1-1, with D perhaps matching TRBD1 (5 bases). V lost 8 bases, J lost 1 base, and 5 bases lay in between. The CDR3 sequence is 10 residues long. From germline, CDR1 is GTSNPN and CDR2 SVGIG (reference sequence). The CDR3 bases are TGTGCCGGGGGGAACACTGAAGCTTTCTTT. Translating gives CAGGNTEAFF.

This chain joins TRBV18 and TRBJ2-7; unclear D gene. This CDR3 spans 13 amino acids. Trimming removed 0 bases at V and 0 bases at J, with 3 bases between. Germline CDR1 KGHSH, CDR2 LQKENI. CDR3 coding DNA: TGTGCCAGCTCACCACCCAACTCCTACGAGCAGTACTTC. It is translated as CASSPPNSYEQYF.

J is TRBJ1-5 and V is TRBV2, with a possible D match to TRBD1 (5 bases). This CDR3 has 12 amino acids. CDR1 SNHLY and CDR2 FYNNEI come from the germline V gene. Trimming took off 6 bases at V and 7 bases at J, with 10 bases between the two ends. The CDR3 is CASSQGEQPQHF. Here the CDR3 DNA reads TGTGCCAGCAGCCAAGGGGAACAGCCCCAGCATTTT.

The chain carries TRBV9 and TRBJ2-2; D is perhaps TRBD1 (5 bases). The germline gives CDR1 SGDLS, CDR2 YYNGEE. V dropped 3 bases and J dropped 1 base, with 13 bases sitting between them. CDR3 length: 16 amino acids. The CDR3 DNA reads as TGTGCCAGCAGCGCGAACGCAGGGTGGAACACCGGGGAGCTGTTTTTT. This gives the protein CASSANAGWNTGELFF.

J is TRBJ2-1 and V is TRBV5-1; the D gene is possibly TRBD2 (6 bases). CDR1 and CDR2 (germline): SGHRS, YFSETQ. V was shortened by 7 bases and J by 6 bases, with 14 bases between the two germline ends. The CDR3 extends over 13 amino acids. The CDR3 coding sequence is TGCGCCAGCGATTCCGGACTAAGCAATGAGCAGTTCTTC. This gives the protein CASDSGLSNEQFF.

This clone was seen more than once but under ten times. The rearrangement uses TRBV29-1 and TRBJ1-2; the D is unclear. This CDR3 contains 13 residues. The germline V and J ends were trimmed by 0 bases and 4 bases, with 9 bases remaining between them. Germline CDR1 is SQVTM and CDR2 is ANQGSEA. This CDR3 reads CSVEDYRPYGYTF. CDR3 sequence (DNA): TGCAGCGTTGAAGACTACCGGCCCTATGGCTACACCTTC.

The rearrangement links TRBV27 to TRBJ1-2, with a possible D match to TRBD1 (6 bases). Germline CDR1 is MNHEY and CDR2 is SMNVEV (reference sequence). V was trimmed by 6 bases and J by 4 bases, leaving 21 bases between them. CDR3 length: 16 amino acids. CDR3 region: CASSSLRGARGYGYTF. CDR3 sequence (DNA): TGTGCCAGCAGCTCATTACGGGGGGCCCGAGGCTATGGCTACACCTTC.

This clone was counted a few times. This chain links TRBV6-6 with TRBJ2-2, with D unclear. The V gene lost 4 bases and the J gene lost 2 bases, with 11 bases spanning the gap. Germline V lookup: CDR1 MNHNY, CDR2 SVGAGI (reference sequence). The CDR3 spans 15 residues. The CDR3, as DNA: TGTGCCAGCAGTTTGTGGCCGACTAACACCGGGGAGCTGTTTTTT. Translation gives CASSLWPTNTGELFF.

This clone has just one count. The rearrangement joins TRBV5-1 to TRBJ1-4; D is unresolved. The CDR3 is 14 amino acids. V lost 2 bases and J 0 bases, leaving 5 bases between the germline ends. Germline loops: CDR1 SGHRS, CDR2 YFSETQ. CDR3 nucleotides: TGCGCCAGCAGCTTTGAGACAACTAATGAAAAACTGTTTTTT. Protein product: CASSFETTNEKLFF.